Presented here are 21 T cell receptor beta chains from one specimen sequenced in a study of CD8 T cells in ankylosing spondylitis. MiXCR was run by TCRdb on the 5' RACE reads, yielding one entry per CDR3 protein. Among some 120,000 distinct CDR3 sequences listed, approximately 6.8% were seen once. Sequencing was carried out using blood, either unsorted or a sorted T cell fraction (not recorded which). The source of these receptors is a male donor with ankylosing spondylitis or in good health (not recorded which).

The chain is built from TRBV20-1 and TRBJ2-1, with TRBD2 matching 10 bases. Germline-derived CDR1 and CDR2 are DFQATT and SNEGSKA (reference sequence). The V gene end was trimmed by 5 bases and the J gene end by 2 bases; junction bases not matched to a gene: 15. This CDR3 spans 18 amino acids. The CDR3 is CSAPTSGVIRETYNEQFF. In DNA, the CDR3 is TGCAGTGCTCCCACTAGCGGGGTTATTCGGGAAACCTACAATGAGCAGTTCTTC.

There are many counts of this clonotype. CDR3 nucleotides: TGTGCCAGCAGTACAATTCCGGGACAGGTGGGGAATGAGCAGTTCTTC. The encoded protein is CASSTIPGQVGNEQFF. The chain joins TRBV7-9 to TRBJ2-1, with TRBD1 matching 8 bases. The CDR3 is 16 residues long. Germline-derived CDR1 and CDR2 are SEHNR and FQNEAQ (reference sequence). V lost 6 bases and J lost 7; bases outside the gene matches: 14. The whole variable domain, filled in from reference TRBV7-9 and TRBJ2-1, reads DTGVSQNPRHKITKRGQNVTFRCDPISEHNRLYWYRQTLGQGPEFLTYFQNEAQLEKSRLLSDRFSAERPKGSFSTLEIQRTEQGDSAMYLCASSTIPGQVGNEQFFGPGTRLTVL.

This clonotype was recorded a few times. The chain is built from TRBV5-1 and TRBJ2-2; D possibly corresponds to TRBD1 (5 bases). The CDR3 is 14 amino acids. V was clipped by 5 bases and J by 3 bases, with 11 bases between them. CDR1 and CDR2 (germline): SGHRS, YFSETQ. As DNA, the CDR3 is TGCGCCAGCAGGGAAAAGGGGCACACCGGGGAGCTGTTTTTT. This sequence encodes CASREKGHTGELFF. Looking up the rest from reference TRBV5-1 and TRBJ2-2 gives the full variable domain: KAGVTQTPRYLIKTRGQQVTLSCSPISGHRSVSWYQQTPGQGLQFLFEYFSETQRNKGNFPGRFSGRQFSNSRSEMNVSTLELGDSALYLCASREKGHTGELFFGEGSRLTVL.

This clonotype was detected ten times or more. As DNA, the CDR3 is TGTGCCAGCAGCTTAGGGGCAGGCACGAACACCGGGGAGCTGTTTTTT. This translates into CASSLGAGTNTGELFF. This rearrangement joins TRBV11-2 to TRBJ2-2, with D unresolved. The germline V gene has CDR1 SGHAT and CDR2 FQNNGV. Trimming took off 1 base at V and 0 bases at J, with 9 bases between the two ends. The CDR3 has 16 residues.

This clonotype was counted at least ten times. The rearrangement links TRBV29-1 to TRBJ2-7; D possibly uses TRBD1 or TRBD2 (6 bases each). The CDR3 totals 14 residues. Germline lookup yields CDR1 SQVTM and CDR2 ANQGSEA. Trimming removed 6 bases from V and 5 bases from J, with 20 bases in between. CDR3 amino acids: CSVDGGGFVHEQYF. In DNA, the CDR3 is TGCAGCGTCGACGGAGGGGGATTTGTCCACGAGCAGTACTTC.

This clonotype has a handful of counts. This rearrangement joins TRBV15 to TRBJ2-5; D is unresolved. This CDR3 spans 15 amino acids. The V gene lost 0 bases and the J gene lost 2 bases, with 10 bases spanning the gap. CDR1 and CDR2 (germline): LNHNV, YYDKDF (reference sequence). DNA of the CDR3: TGTGCCACCAGCAGAGATCGGCAAGGACAAGAGACCCAGTACTTC. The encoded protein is CATSRDRQGQETQYF.

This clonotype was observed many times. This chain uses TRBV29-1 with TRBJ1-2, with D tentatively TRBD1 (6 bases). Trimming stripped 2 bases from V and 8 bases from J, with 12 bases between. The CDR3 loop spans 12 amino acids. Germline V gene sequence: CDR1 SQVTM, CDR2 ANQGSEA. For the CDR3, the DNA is TGCAGCGTTGAACCACAGGGAAGAGGCTACACCTTC. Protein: CSVEPQGRGYTF.

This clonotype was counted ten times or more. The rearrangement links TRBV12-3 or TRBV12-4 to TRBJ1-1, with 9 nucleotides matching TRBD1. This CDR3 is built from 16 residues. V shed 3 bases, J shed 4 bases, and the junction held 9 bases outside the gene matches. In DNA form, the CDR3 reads TGTGCCAGCAGTTTGGGCCAACAGGGGGCCCTCACTGAAGCTTTCTTT. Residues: CASSLGQQGALTEAFF.

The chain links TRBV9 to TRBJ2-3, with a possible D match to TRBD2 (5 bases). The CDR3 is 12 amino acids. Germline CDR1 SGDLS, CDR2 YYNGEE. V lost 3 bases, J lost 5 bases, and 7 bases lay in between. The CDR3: CASSGEGDTQYF. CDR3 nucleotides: TGTGCCAGCAGCGGAGAGGGAGATACGCAGTATTTT.

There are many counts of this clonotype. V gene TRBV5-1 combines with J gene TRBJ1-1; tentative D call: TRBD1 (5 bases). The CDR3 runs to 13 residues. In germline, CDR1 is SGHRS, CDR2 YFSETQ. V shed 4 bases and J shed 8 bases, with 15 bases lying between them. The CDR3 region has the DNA TGCGCCAGCAGCGTAACGGGGGGAGTAGAAGCTTTCTTT. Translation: CASSVTGGVEAFF. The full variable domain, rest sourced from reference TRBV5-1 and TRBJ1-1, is KAGVTQTPRYLIKTRGQQVTLSCSPISGHRSVSWYQQTPGQGLQFLFEYFSETQRNKGNFPGRFSGRQFSNSRSEMNVSTLELGDSALYLCASSVTGGVEAFFGQGTRLTVV.

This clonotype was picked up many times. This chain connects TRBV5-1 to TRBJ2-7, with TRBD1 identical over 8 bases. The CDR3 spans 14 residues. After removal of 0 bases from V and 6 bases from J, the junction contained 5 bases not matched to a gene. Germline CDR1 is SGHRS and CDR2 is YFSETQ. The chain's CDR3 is CASSLGQGPSEQYF. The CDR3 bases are TGCGCCAGCAGCTTGGGACAGGGGCCCTCCGAGCAGTACTTC. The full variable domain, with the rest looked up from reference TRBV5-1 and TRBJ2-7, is KAGVTQTPRYLIKTRGQQVTLSCSPISGHRSVSWYQQTPGQGLQFLFEYFSETQRNKGNFPGRFSGRQFSNSRSEMNVSTLELGDSALYLCASSLGQGPSEQYFGPGTRLTVT.

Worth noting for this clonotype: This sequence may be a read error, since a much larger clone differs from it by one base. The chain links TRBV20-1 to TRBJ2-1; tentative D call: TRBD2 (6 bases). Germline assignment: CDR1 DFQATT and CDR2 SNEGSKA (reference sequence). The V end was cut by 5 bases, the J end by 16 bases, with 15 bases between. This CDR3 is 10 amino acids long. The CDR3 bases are TGCAGTGCTCGAGGGACCGGGGGATTCTTC. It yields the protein CSARGTGGFF.

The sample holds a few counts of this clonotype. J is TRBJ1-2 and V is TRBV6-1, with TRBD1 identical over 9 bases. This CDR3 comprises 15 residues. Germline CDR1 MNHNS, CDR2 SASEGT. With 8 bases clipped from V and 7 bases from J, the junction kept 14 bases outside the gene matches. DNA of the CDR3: TGTGCCAGCCTACCGTACGGGACAGGGAAGAGTGGCTACACCTTC. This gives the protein CASLPYGTGKSGYTF.

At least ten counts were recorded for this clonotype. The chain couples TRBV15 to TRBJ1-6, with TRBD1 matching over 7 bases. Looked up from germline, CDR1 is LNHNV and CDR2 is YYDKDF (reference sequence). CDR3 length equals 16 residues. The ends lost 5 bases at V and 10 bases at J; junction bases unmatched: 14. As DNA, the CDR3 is TGTGCCACCAGCCCAAAGCGAGACAGGGTCAGGTCACCCCTCCACTTT. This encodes CATSPKRDRVRSPLHF.

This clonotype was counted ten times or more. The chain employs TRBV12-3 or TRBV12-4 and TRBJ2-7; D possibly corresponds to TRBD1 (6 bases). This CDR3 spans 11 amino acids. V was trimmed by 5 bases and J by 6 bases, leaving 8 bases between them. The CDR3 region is CASSPGVEQYF. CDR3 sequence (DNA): TGTGCCAGCAGTCCAGGGGTCGAGCAGTACTTC.

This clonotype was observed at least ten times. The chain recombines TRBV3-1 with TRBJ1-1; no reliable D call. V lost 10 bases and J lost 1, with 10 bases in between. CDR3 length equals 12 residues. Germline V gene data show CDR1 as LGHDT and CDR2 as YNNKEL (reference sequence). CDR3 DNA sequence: TGTGCCACAGGCAGACCGAACACTGAAGCTTTCTTT. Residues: CATGRPNTEAFF.

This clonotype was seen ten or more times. CDR3 nucleotide sequence: TGTGCCAGCAGTAGGCTAAGTGGGCTAGCGGGGGGGAGCAACTACGAGCAGTACTTC. As protein: CASSRLSGLAGGSNYEQYF. The chain carries TRBV6-4 and TRBJ2-7, with 12 bases identical to TRBD2. CDR1 is MRHNA and CDR2 is SNTAGT in the germline V gene. The CDR3 sequence is 19 residues long. Trimming at V came to 5 bases and at J to 3 bases, leaving 17 bases not matched to a gene.

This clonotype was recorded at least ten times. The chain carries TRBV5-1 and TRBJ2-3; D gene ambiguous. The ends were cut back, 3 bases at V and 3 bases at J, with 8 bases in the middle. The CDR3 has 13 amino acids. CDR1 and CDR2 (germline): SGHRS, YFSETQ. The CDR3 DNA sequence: TGCGCCAGCAGCTCCGACCGGACAGATACGCAGTATTTT. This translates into CASSSDRTDTQYF.

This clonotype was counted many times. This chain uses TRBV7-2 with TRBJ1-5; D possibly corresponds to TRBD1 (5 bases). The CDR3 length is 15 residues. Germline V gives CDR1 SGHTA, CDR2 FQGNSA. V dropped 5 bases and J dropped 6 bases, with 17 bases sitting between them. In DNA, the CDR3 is TGTGCCAGCAGCAGTATGGGGCAGGATGGTCAGCCCCAGCATTTT. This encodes CASSSMGQDGQPQHF.

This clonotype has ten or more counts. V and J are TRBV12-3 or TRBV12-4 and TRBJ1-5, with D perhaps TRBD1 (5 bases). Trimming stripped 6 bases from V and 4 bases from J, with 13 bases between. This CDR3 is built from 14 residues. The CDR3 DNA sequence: TGTGCCAGCAGCCCAACCGGGGGGAATCAGCCCCAGCATTTT. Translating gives CASSPTGGNQPQHF.

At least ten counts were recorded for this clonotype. The CDR3 protein is CASRRQVGGEQYF. The CDR3 DNA follows: TGTGCCAGCAGACGACAGGTGGGTGGAGAGCAGTACTTC. This sequence joins TRBV6-1 and TRBJ2-7, with TRBD1 as a possible D gene (6 bases). In germline, CDR1 is MNHNS, CDR2 SASEGT. Trimming stripped 6 bases from V and 7 bases from J, with 16 bases between. CDR3 size: 13 residues.